This TCR beta chain was observed in a study of blood T cell repertoires in COVID-19. About the study: Specimens from acute and convalescent COVID-19 originated in the United States, Italy and Spain. PBMCs, B-cell-depleted T cells, or T cells were the source of the cDNA or gDNA that made up the material.

Seattle enrolled patients during active infection and tracked them longitudinally. CDR1 and CDR2 from the germline V gene are LGHNA and YSLEER. V lost 0 bases and J 1 base, leaving 13 bases between the germline ends. This CDR3 has 17 amino acids. In the study's own analysis: The authors estimated nucleated cell counts from reference gene primer amplification. Clones were sequenced by immunoSEQ multiplex PCR, and TCRdb holds only the in-frame ones, with some missing. That table is the source of V, J and clone size, and D and trimming were worked out from the DNA. The data show about 410,000 clones, 75% to 90% seen once.

This TCR came from a middle-aged woman with COVID-19, enrolled during active disease. The sample taken for sequencing was peripheral blood. This chain uses TRBV4-3 with TRBJ2-1; possibly TRBD2 for D (6 bases). The CDR3 sequence: CASSQEAGFGSYNEQFF. CDR3 sequence (DNA): TGCGCCAGCAGCCAAGAGGCGGGGTTTGGTTCCTACAATGAGCAGTTCTTC.